The 27 T cell receptor beta chains reported below all come from one sample, sequenced in a study of beta chain features in type 1 diabetes. Reverse transcribing all isolated RNA meant expressed TCRB transcripts were sequenced. Sequencing used immunoSEQ multiplex PCR; TCRdb keeps in-frame clones, though not all of them. The sample has under 400,000 clones; 10% to 15% are singletons. The sequenced sample was naive CD4+ T cells from blood. The receptors here all came from a man aged 18 to 30 in good health.

The chain employs TRBV4-3 and TRBJ1-4; possible D gene TRBD1, 6 bases. V lost 5 bases and J lost 8, with 18 bases in between. The CDR3 spans 15 residues. Germline lookup yields CDR1 LGHNA and CDR2 YSLEER. As DNA, the CDR3 is TGCGCCAGCAGCGTAAAAGCAGGGGAGGGCGAAAAACTGTTTTTT. The encoded protein is CASSVKAGEGEKLFF.

This clone was seen only a few times. This sequence joins TRBV4-3 and TRBJ2-7; 7 bases map to TRBD1. The germline V gene encodes CDR1 LGHNA and CDR2 YSLEER. Losses at the gene ends were 1 base for V and 2 bases for J; bases not matched to a gene: 11. The CDR3 sequence is 17 residues long. In DNA, the CDR3 is TGCGCCAGCAGCCAAGCGATTACCAGGGGGTTTCCCTACGAGCAGTACTTC. It codes for CASSQAITRGFPYEQYF.

This clone was observed a few times. CDR3 DNA: TGCGCCAGCAGGCAGACAGGGTCCAAGGGGGCCAACGTCCTGACTTTC. Its protein is CASRQTGSKGANVLTF. The V call is TRBV5-1, the J call TRBJ2-6, with 7 positions matching TRBD1. The CDR3 consists of 16 residues. The trim removed 5 bases at V and 4 bases at J, leaving 9 bases unmatched. Germline V gene data show CDR1 as SGHRS and CDR2 as YFSETQ.

The chain employs TRBV21-1 and TRBJ2-5; the table's TRBD2 call for D was not verified on the DNA. TRBV21-1 is given as a pseudogene. The CDR3 has 16 residues. The CDR3, as DNA: TGTGCCAGCAGCAAGGGAGGGGGTACCTACCAAGAGACCCAGTACTTC. Its translation: CASSKGGGTYQETQYF.

The chain uses TRBV9 and TRBJ1-5, with D perhaps TRBD1 (5 bases). V lost 0 bases and J 0 bases, leaving 7 bases between the germline ends. CDR1 is SGDLS, CDR2 YYNGEE, per germline. CDR3 size: 15 residues. In nucleotides, the CDR3 is TGTGCCAGCAGCGTAGGCGGACATAGCAATCAGCCCCAGCATTTT. The encoded protein is CASSVGGHSNQPQHF.

This clone was counted only a few times. The V gene is TRBV11-2, the J gene TRBJ2-1; weak D call: TRBD1 (6 bases). Deletions cut 4 bases from V and 10 bases from J, with 14 bases between. CDR3 length: 13 amino acids. Germline CDR1 and CDR2: SGHAT and FQNNGV. CDR3 protein: CASSSRGQGEQFF. The CDR3 DNA reads as TGTGCCAGCAGCTCAAGAGGGCAGGGGGAGCAGTTCTTC.

This clone has only a few counts. CDR3 sequence reads: CASSYRQGKGDYEQYF. DNA for the CDR3: TGTGCCAGCAGTTACCGTCAGGGTAAAGGGGACTACGAGCAGTACTTC. J is TRBJ2-7 and V is TRBV6-5; tentative D call: TRBD1 (5 bases). V lost 2 bases to trimming and J lost 3 bases, with 17 bases between them. Germline V CDR1 and CDR2: MNHEY, SVGAGI. This CDR3 spans 16 amino acids.

The chain combines TRBV25-1 with TRBJ1-4, with 10 bases aligning to TRBD1. CDR3 length: 14 residues. Germline V gene sequence: CDR1 MGHDK, CDR2 SYGVNS. Trimming at V came to 3 bases and at J to 13 bases, leaving 8 bases not matched to a gene. Here the CDR3 DNA reads TGTGCCAGCAGTGATAGAGACAGGGGGCAAAGACTGTTTTTT. It specifies CASSDRDRGQRLFF.

The chain combines TRBV9 with TRBJ2-7, with TRBD1 as a possible D gene (5 bases). Germline CDR1 is SGDLS and CDR2 is YYNGEE. This CDR3 comprises 14 residues. Trimming removed 0 bases at V and 2 bases at J, with 9 bases between. This chain's CDR3 is CASSVGAGTYEQYF. The CDR3 coding sequence is TGTGCCAGCAGCGTAGGGGCAGGGACCTACGAGCAGTACTTC.

The chain links TRBV30 to TRBJ2-1; TRBD1 matches at 9 bases. Germline assignment: CDR1 GTSNPN and CDR2 SVGIG (reference sequence). This CDR3 contains 12 residues. Trimming at V came to 5 bases and at J to 7 bases, leaving 3 bases not matched to a gene. CDR3 amino acids: CAWDRGLNEQFF. CDR3 DNA sequence: TGTGCCTGGGACAGGGGGTTGAATGAGCAGTTCTTC.

The sample holds a few counts of this clone. The chain links TRBV6-6 to TRBJ2-7; D gene unclear. The germline CDR1 and CDR2 sequences are MNHNY and SVGAGI (reference sequence). The germline V and J ends were trimmed by 4 bases and 4 bases, with 8 bases remaining between them. This CDR3 comprises 12 residues. The DNA of the CDR3 is TGTGCCAGCAGTTGGCAGCGATACGAGCAGTACTTC. Translated: CASSWQRYEQYF.

In this sample, this clone turned up a few times. The chain couples TRBV29-1 to TRBJ1-5, with 9 bases that match TRBD1. The CDR3 has 13 residues. The germline gives CDR1 SQVTM, CDR2 ANQGSEA. With 4 bases clipped from V and 6 bases from J, the junction kept 4 bases outside the gene matches. The CDR3 loop reads CSVGDRVGQPQHF. CDR3 DNA sequence: TGCAGCGTTGGGGACAGGGTCGGTCAGCCCCAGCATTTT.

The chain combines TRBV9 with TRBJ1-4; 10 bases line up with TRBD1. V lost 2 bases, J lost 8 bases, and 3 bases stayed unmatched. The germline CDR1 and CDR2 sequences are SGDLS and YYNGEE. This CDR3 is built from 14 residues. The CDR3 DNA follows: TGTGCCAGCAGCGTGGGGGACAGGGGCGAAAAACTGTTTTTT. It encodes CASSVGDRGEKLFF.

A single count supports this clone. The chain employs TRBV7-3 and TRBJ1-1; no reliable D call. CDR3 length: 14 residues. V was cut by 6 bases and J by 1 base, with 12 bases left in between. Germline-derived CDR1 and CDR2 are SGHTA and FQGTGA. The CDR3 nucleotides are TGTGCCAGCAGTCGCAGCGGGCCGAACACTGAAGCTTTCTTT. Translating gives CASSRSGPNTEAFF.

The table lists this clone with many counts. The gene calls are TRBV7-9 and TRBJ1-2; 9 bases line up with TRBD1. The CDR3 totals 12 residues. The junction had 7 bases not matched to a gene; V was cut back by 5 bases and J by 12 bases. CDR1 and CDR2 (germline): SEHNR, FQNEAQ (reference sequence). The CDR3 nucleotides read TGTGCCAGCAGCCGGGACAGGGCTGAGCACACCTTC. As protein: CASSRDRAEHTF. The whole variable domain, remainder taken from reference TRBV7-9 and TRBJ1-2, is DTGVSQNPRHKITKRGQNVTFRCDPISEHNRLYWYRQTLGQGPEFLTYFQNEAQLEKSRLLSDRFSAERPKGSFSTLEIQRTEQGDSAMYLCASSRDRAEHTFGSGTRLTVV.

The V and J genes are TRBV28 and TRBJ1-1; tentative D call: TRBD1 (5 bases). The germline CDR1 and CDR2 sequences are MDHEN and SYDVKM. There are 15 residues in the CDR3. Trimming pared 5 bases from V and 0 bases from J, leaving 13 bases between. The CDR3 DNA reads TGTGCCAGCAGTCTTTACCGGACATTGAACACTGAAGCTTTCTTT. Protein sequence: CASSLYRTLNTEAFF.

This clone was detected once. V gene TRBV6-4 combines with J gene TRBJ2-3; TRBD1 matches at 7 bases. The length of the CDR3 is 15 residues. Germline CDR1 and CDR2: MRHNA and SNTAGT. Losses at the gene ends were 1 base for V and 2 bases for J; bases not matched to a gene: 3. Here the CDR3 reads CASSDYGTDTDTQYF. CDR3 bases: TGTGCCAGCAGTGACTACGGGACAGACACAGATACGCAGTATTTT.

The chain recombines TRBV5-4 with TRBJ2-1, with 10 bases aligning to TRBD2. V lost 5 bases, J lost 7 bases, and 9 bases stayed unmatched. Germline loops: CDR1 SGHNT, CDR2 YYREEE (reference sequence). The CDR3 runs to 15 residues. CDR3 loop: CASRAGTSVGNEQFF. In DNA form, the CDR3 reads TGTGCCAGCAGAGCCGGGACTAGCGTCGGAAATGAGCAGTTCTTC.

In this sample, this clone turned up a few times. This sequence joins TRBV5-4 and TRBJ1-2; no definite D call. The V end lost 1 base, the J end lost 4 bases, and 11 bases lay between the germline ends. This CDR3 comprises 14 residues. CDR1 is SGHNT, CDR2 YYREEE, per germline (reference sequence). For the CDR3, the DNA is TGTGCCAGCAGCTTGAATCTTACTCCCTATGGCTACACCTTC. This translates into CASSLNLTPYGYTF. The full variable domain, completed using reference TRBV5-4 and TRBJ1-2, is ETGVTQSPTHLIKTRGQQVTLRCSSQSGHNTVSWYQQALGQGPQFIFQYYREEENGRGNFPPRFSGLQFPNYSSELNVNALELDDSALYLCASSLNLTPYGYTFGSGTRLTVV.

This clone was counted between two and nine times. The chain uses TRBV15 and TRBJ2-5, with D perhaps matching TRBD2 (5 bases). The V gene's germline CDR1 is LNHNV and CDR2 YYDKDF (reference sequence). CDR3 size: 12 residues. V lost 5 bases, J lost 5 bases, and 9 bases lay in between. CDR3 region: CATSSSGETQYF. Here the CDR3 DNA reads TGTGCCACCAGCTCGAGCGGCGAGACCCAGTACTTC.

The chain is built from TRBV5-1 and TRBJ2-7; maybe TRBD1 (6 bases). CDR1 and CDR2 (germline): SGHRS, YFSETQ. V dropped 4 bases and J dropped 2 bases, with 10 bases sitting between them. The length of the CDR3 is 13 residues. The CDR3 here is CASSQGQTYEQYF. The CDR3 DNA reads TGCGCCAGCAGCCAAGGACAGACCTACGAGCAGTACTTC.

This clone was seen more than once but under ten times. V is TRBV7-2 and J is TRBJ2-5; D perhaps matches TRBD2 (7 bases). CDR1 SGHTA and CDR2 FQGNSA come from the germline V gene. With 7 bases removed from V and 5 bases from J, the gap between germline ends came to 20 bases. The CDR3 consists of 15 residues. The DNA of the CDR3 is TGTGCCAGCACACCCGCCGGGGGGCGAGGGGAGACCCAGTACTTC. This translates into CASTPAGGRGETQYF. The entire variable domain, with the rest obtained from reference TRBV7-2 and TRBJ2-5, is as follows: GAGVSQSPSNKVTEKGKDVELRCDPISGHTALYWYRQSLGQGLEFLIYFQGNSAPDKSGLPSDRFSAERTGGSVSTLTIQRTQQEDSAVYLCASTPAGGRGETQYFGPGTRLLVL.

V is TRBV29-1 and J is TRBJ2-7; 11 nucleotides match TRBD2. Germline CDR1 and CDR2: SQVTM and ANQGSEA. The CDR3 length is 13 residues. V gave up 5 bases and J gave up 9 bases; unmatched junction bases: 9. In nucleotides, the CDR3 is TGCAGCGTTCTAGCGGGGGGCTACCTAAGGCAGTACTTC. Residues: CSVLAGGYLRQYF.

The V and J genes are TRBV18 and TRBJ1-1, with TRBD1 matching over 7 bases. From germline, CDR1 is KGHSH and CDR2 LQKENI. The CDR3 sequence is 16 residues long. Trimming cost V 1 base and J 4 bases; bases outside gene matches: 9. The CDR3 loop is CASSPLTTGKGTEAFF. In nucleotides, the CDR3 is TGTGCCAGCTCACCACTTACGACAGGGAAGGGCACTGAAGCTTTCTTT.

This clone was seen more than once but under ten times. The chain has TRBV18 and TRBJ1-1; possibly TRBD1 for D (5 bases). Germline CDR1 and CDR2: KGHSH and LQKENI. The CDR3 has 16 amino acids. V was clipped by 3 bases and J by 5 bases, with 19 bases between them. The DNA of the CDR3 is TGTGCCAGCTCACCCGGGACTGACCTCCGAGGGACTGAAGCTTTCTTT. This translates into CASSPGTDLRGTEAFF.

The J gene is TRBJ2-7, the V gene TRBV5-1; D gene uncertain. This CDR3 region has 14 residues. Germline loops: CDR1 SGHRS, CDR2 YFSETQ. V dropped 0 bases and J dropped 5 bases, with 12 bases sitting between them. The CDR3 DNA reads TGCGCCAGCAGCTTGGCCCTAGTAGTCCACGAGCAGTACTTC. This codes for CASSLALVVHEQYF.

The J gene is TRBJ2-1, the V gene TRBV30; D not resolved. Per germline, CDR1 GTSNPN and CDR2 SVGIG (reference sequence). This CDR3 region has 13 residues. Trimming removed 0 bases at V and 8 bases at J, with 11 bases between. CDR3 nucleotides: TGTGCCTGGAGTGTTGAGTCTTACTATGAGCAGTTCTTC. Its protein product is CAWSVESYYEQFF.